The 20 T cell receptor beta chains in this list originate from one sample, sequenced in a study of cytomegalovirus exposure and HLA in healthy donors. Primers included in the PCR were 60 Vbeta and 13 Jbeta primers. Profiling relied on immunoSEQ multiplex PCR, and the TCRdb table lists in-frame clones only, not all of them. The sample holds some 210,000 clones, roughly 73% seen once. The sequencing sample was made of PBMCs. The receptors here all came from a woman between 25 and 40 years old in good health and CMV-seropositive.

This chain connects TRBV10-3 to TRBJ2-7; 10 positions match TRBD1. This CDR3 spans 15 amino acids. The germline gives CDR1 ENHRY, CDR2 SYGVKD. The V gene end was trimmed by 8 bases and the J gene end by 0 bases; junction bases not matched to a gene: 7. In nucleotides, the CDR3 is TGTGCCATCGCCCCCGGGACAGGGGCCTCCTACGAGCAGTACTTC. Protein sequence: CAIAPGTGASYEQYF.

This clone was found a few times. The CDR3: CASSLVLLTDTQYF. The DNA of the CDR3 is TGCGCCAGCAGCTTGGTACTCCTCACAGATACGCAGTATTTT. The gene calls are TRBV5-1 and TRBJ2-3; no clear D. Trimming removed 0 bases from V and 2 bases from J, with 7 bases in between. This CDR3 comprises 14 residues. The germline V gene encodes CDR1 SGHRS and CDR2 YFSETQ.

The chain combines TRBV27 with TRBJ1-2; maybe TRBD1 (6 bases). Germline assignment: CDR1 MNHEY and CDR2 SMNVEV (reference sequence). The CDR3 runs to 15 residues. V gave up 3 bases and J gave up 8 bases, with 19 bases separating them. CDR3 residues: CASSLNVYRVGGYTF. The CDR3 DNA follows: TGTGCCAGCAGTTTGAACGTATACAGGGTCGGCGGCTACACCTTC.

The V gene is TRBV29-1, the J gene TRBJ1-5; D possibly corresponds to TRBD1 (6 bases). CDR3 length equals 14 residues. Germline V gene lookup returns CDR1 SQVTM and CDR2 ANQGSEA. Trimming took 6 bases from V and 3 from J, leaving 15 bases between them. CDR3 nucleotide sequence: TGCAGCGTCGCCCCACAGGGCAACAATCAGCCCCAGCATTTT. It is translated as CSVAPQGNNQPQHF.

The rearrangement joins TRBV7-9 to TRBJ2-5; 10 nucleotides agree with TRBD2. The V gene end was trimmed by 5 bases and the J gene end by 5 bases; junction bases not matched to a gene: 11. From germline, CDR1 is SEHNR and CDR2 FQNEAQ (reference sequence). The CDR3 covers 16 residues. CDR3 sequence reads: CASSPPGLAVSETQYF. The DNA for the CDR3 is TGTGCCAGCAGCCCACCCGGACTAGCGGTCTCCGAGACCCAGTACTTC.

The table lists this clone with a count of one. The chain recombines TRBV19 with TRBJ2-7, with 8 bases matching TRBD1. CDR3 length: 14 amino acids. Per germline, CDR1 LNHDA and CDR2 SQIVND (reference sequence). The V segment lost 6 bases and the J segment 0 bases; nucleotides outside the gene matches: 4. CDR3 amino acids: CASSRDRRSYEQYF. CDR3 in DNA: TGTGCCAGTAGCCGGGACAGGCGCTCCTACGAGCAGTACTTC.

This clone showed up just a few times. The V gene is TRBV15, the J gene TRBJ1-2, with 10 bases that match TRBD1. Germline CDR1 LNHNV, CDR2 YYDKDF (reference sequence). CDR3 size: 15 residues. V lost 1 base and J lost 2; bases outside the gene matches: 1. The CDR3 bases are TGTGCCACCAGCAGAGCGGGACAGGGGAACTATGGCTACACCTTC. This codes for CATSRAGQGNYGYTF.

This clone was seen a few times. This chain connects TRBV2 to TRBJ1-4; D call uncertain. Germline V gives CDR1 SNHLY, CDR2 FYNNEI. CDR3 length: 15 amino acids. The V gene lost 8 bases and the J gene lost 3 bases, with 16 bases spanning the gap. DNA for the CDR3: TGTGCCAGCCGAAGAGGGTGGTTGTCTAATGAAAAACTGTTTTTT. This sequence encodes CASRRGWLSNEKLFF.

The V and J genes are TRBV14 and TRBJ2-5; a weak D match, TRBD1 (5 bases). V lost 7 bases and J lost 3, with 15 bases in between. CDR1 is SGHDN, CDR2 FVKESK, per germline. This CDR3 has 14 residues. The CDR3 protein is CASNNQGAEETQYF. The CDR3 bases are TGTGCCAGCAACAATCAGGGTGCGGAAGAGACCCAGTACTTC.

The genes are TRBV7-9 and TRBJ2-5; possibly TRBD2 for D (6 bases). There are 17 residues in the CDR3. Germline V gene sequence: CDR1 SEHNR, CDR2 FQNEAQ (reference sequence). The ends were cut back, 6 bases at V and 5 bases at J, with 25 bases in the middle. Here the CDR3 reads CASSLLSGGEWKETQYF. The CDR3 DNA is TGTGCCAGCAGTTTACTTAGCGGCGGGGAGTGGAAGGAGACCCAGTACTTC.

The V and J genes are TRBV5-6 and TRBJ2-7; D is unclear. Germline V gene sequence: CDR1 SGHDT, CDR2 YYEEEE. The CDR3 runs to 11 residues. V lost 4 bases and J lost 3, with 5 bases in between. The DNA of the CDR3 is TGTGCCAGCAGCACTGACTACGAGCAGTACTTC. Protein sequence: CASSTDYEQYF.

This clone was seen only a few times. V is TRBV5-4 and J is TRBJ2-5; possibly TRBD2 for D (7 bases). The CDR3 has 17 residues. V lost 4 bases to trimming and J lost 4 bases, with 23 bases between them. The germline V gene has CDR1 SGHNT and CDR2 YYREEE (reference sequence). The CDR3 nucleotides read TGTGCCAGCAGCCCGGGGGGCGGGATACGGAGTCGAGAGACCCAGTACTTC. The encoded protein is CASSPGGGIRSRETQYF.

The V gene is TRBV7-2, the J gene TRBJ1-1, with a tentative D call TRBD1 (5 bases). The ends were cut back, 2 bases at V and 0 bases at J, with 10 bases in the middle. Germline CDR1 reads SGHTA; CDR2 reads FQGNSA. This CDR3 is 15 amino acids long. The CDR3 here is CASSLNGGLNTEAFF. CDR3 in DNA: TGTGCCAGCAGCTTAAACGGGGGTTTGAACACTGAAGCTTTCTTT.

This clone was seen more than once but under ten times. The V call is TRBV18, the J call TRBJ2-1; 8 bases align to TRBD2. Germline CDR1 reads KGHSH; CDR2 reads LQKENI. The junction had 3 bases not matched to a gene; V was cut back by 0 bases and J by 5 bases. The CDR3 is 15 amino acids. The CDR3 loop reads CASSPPLAGNNEQFF. DNA for the CDR3: TGTGCCAGCTCACCACCGCTAGCGGGTAACAATGAGCAGTTCTTC.

This sequence joins TRBV15 and TRBJ2-5; tentatively, D is TRBD1 (6 bases). From germline, CDR1 is LNHNV and CDR2 YYDKDF (reference sequence). There are 14 residues in the CDR3. The V and J ends lost 1 base and 2 bases respectively, with 8 bases between them. Here the CDR3 DNA reads TGTGCCACCAGCAGAGGCGGACAGCAAGAGACCCAGTACTTC. Translation gives CATSRGGQQETQYF. The variable domain in full, completed from reference TRBV15 and TRBJ2-5, reads DAMVIQNPRYQVTQFGKPVTLSCSQTLNHNVMYWYQQKSSQAPKLLFHYYDKDFNNEADTPDNFQSRRPNTSFCFLDIRSPGLGDTAMYLCATSRGGQQETQYFGPGTRLLVL.

The DNA for the CDR3 is TGTGCCAGCAGCGCCGCGACAGGGGTCGGGGAGACCCAGTACTTC. The encoded protein is CASSAATGVGETQYF. The chain has TRBV7-2 and TRBJ2-5, with TRBD1 matching over 8 bases. Per the germline V gene, CDR1 is SGHTA and CDR2 is FQGNSA. V lost 5 bases, J lost 5 bases, and 10 bases stayed unmatched. The CDR3 runs to 15 residues.

This clone has a handful of counts. The chain combines TRBV5-1 with TRBJ2-1, with 11 bases fitting TRBD1. V dropped 0 bases and J dropped 8; count of bases not matched to a gene: 4. The CDR3 contains 15 residues. CDR1 is SGHRS and CDR2 is YFSETQ in the germline V gene. DNA for the CDR3: TGCGCCAGCAGCTTGGCCGGGACAGGGGGGGATGAGCAGTTCTTC. This encodes CASSLAGTGGDEQFF.

This chain links TRBV29-1 with TRBJ1-5; 9 bases map to TRBD1. The germline gives CDR1 SQVTM, CDR2 ANQGSEA. The junction had 6 bases not matched to a gene; V was cut back by 6 bases and J by 6 bases. The CDR3 sequence is 13 residues long. The CDR3 nucleotides are TGCAGCGTCGGACAGGGGCAGATTCAGCCCCAGCATTTT. It yields the protein CSVGQGQIQPQHF.

The CDR3 nucleotides read TGTGCCTGGAGATCTTCTGGGGAGCTGTTTTTT. Encoded protein: CAWRSSGELFF. The V call is TRBV30, the J call TRBJ2-2; D call uncertain. The CDR3 totals 11 residues. V shed 3 bases and J shed 8 bases, with 7 bases lying between them. Per germline, CDR1 GTSNPN and CDR2 SVGIG (reference sequence).

This chain links TRBV28 with TRBJ1-2; D is unclear. The CDR3 loop spans 13 amino acids. The germline V gene has CDR1 MDHEN and CDR2 SYDVKM. With 10 bases removed from V and 0 bases from J, the gap between germline ends came to 12 bases. CDR3 sequence reads: CATLFGSNYGYTF. The CDR3 DNA reads TGTGCCACCTTGTTCGGGTCTAACTATGGCTACACCTTC.